The 30 T cell receptor beta chains below all came from one sample that was sequenced in a study of cytomegalovirus exposure and HLA in healthy donors (dated by TCRdb to 2016 to 2017). Libraries were prepared through the immunoSEQ multiplex PCR assay. For the multiplex PCR, a mixture combining 60 forward primers for TCR Vbeta segments and 13 reverse primers for TCR Jbeta segments was used. The source is immuneACCESS, and TCRdb retained only in-frame sequences with V and J called. Part of the clones is not carried over; for the studies checked, unresolved V genes explain less than half of this, and the remainder is unexplained. This sample's table carries 110,000 to 150,000 clones. The ten largest make up approximately 2.4% of the sample. Specimen: PBMCs. Every receptor here comes from a man between 40 and 49 years old in good health and CMV-seronegative.

This chain joins TRBV7-2 and TRBJ1-1; 7 bases fit TRBD1. Germline CDR1 SGHTA, CDR2 FQGNSA. V lost 5 bases, J lost 11 bases, and 17 bases stayed unmatched. The CDR3 has 15 residues. The CDR3 DNA reads as TGTGCCAGCAGCCCATCCCAGGGGGTCAGTGTTCGGGCTTTCTTT. Translation gives CASSPSQGVSVRAFF.

The V call is TRBV5-4, the J call TRBJ1-6; TRBD1 matches 9 bases. Germline V gives CDR1 SGHNT, CDR2 YYREEE (reference sequence). CDR3 length: 14 residues. The ends lost 3 bases at V and 8 bases at J; junction bases unmatched: 3. The CDR3: CASSSGTGHSPLHF. In DNA form, the CDR3 reads TGTGCCAGCAGCTCCGGGACAGGGCATTCACCCCTCCACTTT.

This chain links TRBV4-1 with TRBJ1-4, with D possibly matching TRBD1 (6 bases). The germline gives CDR1 MGHRA, CDR2 YSYEKL. V was pared by 1 base and J by 8 bases, with 17 bases between. This CDR3 is built from 16 residues. The CDR3 nucleotides read TGCGCCAGCAGCCAAGGTCAACAGGGTATTCGGGAAAAACTGTTTTTT. Protein product: CASSQGQQGIREKLFF.

This chain links TRBV5-4 with TRBJ2-5, with 7 positions matching TRBD1. The CDR3 spans 14 residues. Trimming took 4 bases from V and 2 from J; bases not matched to a gene: 5. Germline CDR1 is SGHNT and CDR2 is YYREEE (reference sequence). The CDR3 sequence is CASSDGQAQETQYF. The CDR3, as DNA: TGTGCCAGCAGCGATGGACAGGCTCAAGAGACCCAGTACTTC.

V is TRBV19 and J is TRBJ1-5; D may be TRBD1 (6 bases). With 4 bases removed from V and 2 bases from J, the gap between germline ends came to 15 bases. Germline CDR1 is LNHDA and CDR2 is SQIVND (reference sequence). CDR3 length equals 16 residues. The CDR3 sequence is CASSKTTGRGNQPQHF. CDR3 nucleotides: TGTGCCAGTAGTAAAACGACAGGTCGGGGCAATCAGCCCCAGCATTTT.

This chain connects TRBV5-5 to TRBJ1-6; 9 positions agree with TRBD1. The germline V gene encodes CDR1 SGHKS and CDR2 YYEKEE (reference sequence). J lost 10 bases, V lost 6 bases, and 5 bases had no gene match. The CDR3 is 13 amino acids. This CDR3 is CASNPDRGSPLHF. The CDR3 DNA reads TGTGCCAGCAACCCGGACAGGGGATCACCCCTCCACTTT.

This rearrangement joins TRBV4-2 to TRBJ1-5; D unclear. The V gene's germline CDR1 is LGHNA and CDR2 YNFKEQ. The CDR3 covers 15 residues. The V gene lost 5 bases and the J gene lost 0 bases, with 11 bases spanning the gap. CDR3 DNA: TGTGCCAGCAGCAAAGGGCTGTATAGCAATCAGCCCCAGCATTTT. This translates into CASSKGLYSNQPQHF.

The rearrangement uses TRBV5-6 and TRBJ2-5; D not resolved. The CDR3 has 14 amino acids. Trimming shortened V by 4 bases and J by 2 bases, and 12 bases separated the two germline ends. Per the germline V gene, CDR1 is SGHDT and CDR2 is YYEEEE. The CDR3 DNA reads TGTGCCAGCAGCCCCGGTTTTCTTCAAGAGACCCAGTACTTC. It translates to CASSPGFLQETQYF.

The V gene is TRBV5-5, the J gene TRBJ2-3, with 8 bases identical to TRBD1. The germline V gene has CDR1 SGHKS and CDR2 YYEKEE (reference sequence). The CDR3 totals 14 residues. Unmatched junction bases numbered 7, after V lost 5 bases and J lost 5 bases. In DNA, the CDR3 is TGTGCCAGCAGTTCCGGACAGGGTGGAGATACGCAGTATTTT. This gives the protein CASSSGQGGDTQYF.

The J gene is TRBJ2-1, the V gene TRBV7-3, with 13 bases identical to TRBD2. Germline CDR1 reads SGHTA; CDR2 reads FQGTGA. Unmatched junction bases numbered 5, after V lost 5 bases and J lost 7 bases. CDR3 size: 15 residues. The CDR3 bases are TGTGCCAGCAGCCCCACTAGCGGGGGGGTGAATGAGCAGTTCTTC. It encodes CASSPTSGGVNEQFF.

The rearrangement links TRBV9 to TRBJ1-2; D is undetermined. Germline V gene data show CDR1 as SGDLS and CDR2 as YYNGEE. The CDR3 is 13 amino acids. Trimming cost V 0 bases and J 2 bases, with 5 bases left between them. The chain's CDR3 is CASSVEQNYGYTF. The CDR3 region has the DNA TGTGCCAGCAGCGTAGAACAGAACTATGGCTACACCTTC. The variable domain in full, with the rest retrieved from reference TRBV9 and TRBJ1-2, is DSGVTQTPKHLITATGQRVTLRCSPRSGDLSVYWYQQSLDQGLQFLIQYYNGEERAKGNILERFSAQQFPDLHSELNLSSLELGDSALYFCASSVEQNYGYTFGSGTRLTVV.

V gene TRBV4-1 combines with J gene TRBJ2-4; D is possibly TRBD2 (6 bases). Germline V gene sequence: CDR1 MGHRA, CDR2 YSYEKL. CDR3 length: 15 amino acids. Trimming removed 1 base from V and 9 bases from J, with 16 bases in between. Written as DNA, the CDR3 is TGCGCCAGCAGCCAAGGGGTCGGGGGACGGGGCATTCAGTACTTC. It codes for CASSQGVGGRGIQYF.

The chain is built from TRBV25-1 and TRBJ1-5, with 8 bases aligning to TRBD1. Looked up from germline, CDR1 is MGHDK and CDR2 is SYGVNS. V dropped 6 bases and J dropped 4; count of bases not matched to a gene: 2. CDR3 length: 13 amino acids. In DNA form, the CDR3 reads TGTGCCAGCAGAGGACAGGGTAATCAGCCCCAGCATTTT. Protein sequence: CASRGQGNQPQHF.

The V call is TRBV6-1, the J call TRBJ2-7; 11 bases fit TRBD2. Trimming cost V 3 bases and J 9 bases; bases outside gene matches: 7. This CDR3 contains 14 residues. Germline CDR1 MNHNS, CDR2 SASEGT. CDR3 DNA sequence: TGTGCCAGCAGTGAGGCTAGCGGGGGGTTGTCGCAGTACTTC. It specifies CASSEASGGLSQYF.

The V and J genes are TRBV4-1 and TRBJ2-7, with 7 positions matching TRBD1. From germline, CDR1 is MGHRA and CDR2 YSYEKL. There are 15 residues in the CDR3. Trimming at V came to 1 base and at J to 1 base, leaving 4 bases not matched to a gene. The CDR3 sequence is CASSQADRDSYEQYF. CDR3 bases: TGCGCCAGCAGCCAAGCAGACAGGGATTCCTACGAGCAGTACTTC.

The genes are TRBV6-6 and TRBJ2-1; TRBD2 matches 11 bases. This CDR3 is built from 15 residues. CDR1 is MNHNY and CDR2 is SVGAGI in the germline V gene (reference sequence). V lost 6 bases to trimming and J lost 2 bases; unmatched junction nucleotides: 3. CDR3 protein: CASSRSGGAYNEQFF. The CDR3 DNA reads TGTGCCAGCAGCCGTAGCGGGGGGGCCTACAATGAGCAGTTCTTC.

J is TRBJ2-2 and V is TRBV5-1; possible D gene TRBD1, 7 bases. The ends were cut back, 0 bases at V and 4 bases at J, with 10 bases in the middle. Per germline, CDR1 SGHRS and CDR2 YFSETQ. This CDR3 contains 15 residues. The CDR3 loop is CASSLGQGLTGELFF. CDR3 bases: TGCGCCAGCAGCTTGGGACAGGGACTCACCGGGGAGCTGTTTTTT.

The rearrangement links TRBV6-4 to TRBJ1-6; TRBD1 aligns across 7 bases. Germline CDR1 reads MRHNA; CDR2 reads SNTAGT. The length of the CDR3 is 14 residues. V was pared by 0 bases and J by 9 bases, with 2 bases of the junction left unmatched. The CDR3 bases are TGTGCCAGCAGTGACTCGCAGGGGGTTTCACCCCTCCACTTT. Its protein product is CASSDSQGVSPLHF.

The J gene is TRBJ2-2, the V gene TRBV29-1; 10 positions match TRBD1. Germline lookup yields CDR1 SQVTM and CDR2 ANQGSEA. J gave up 7 bases and V 4 bases, and 6 bases lay outside the gene matches. The CDR3 extends over 14 amino acids. The CDR3: CSVVGQGLVGELFF. The CDR3 nucleotides are TGCAGCGTTGTGGGACAGGGGCTTGTCGGGGAGCTGTTTTTT.

The chain links TRBV6-6 to TRBJ2-5, with 9 positions matching TRBD2. Germline CDR1 MNHNY, CDR2 SVGAGI (reference sequence). Unmatched junction bases numbered 5, after V lost 7 bases and J lost 5 bases. This CDR3 spans 13 amino acids. The CDR3 sequence is CASIPAGGETQYF. The CDR3 DNA sequence: TGTGCCAGCATCCCCGCGGGAGGGGAGACCCAGTACTTC.

The V and J genes are TRBV7-2 and TRBJ1-5; D is perhaps TRBD1 (6 bases). The CDR3 has 15 residues. CDR1 and CDR2 (germline): SGHTA, FQGNSA. Trimming shortened V by 3 bases and J by 3 bases, and 12 bases separated the two germline ends. CDR3 protein: CASSFGQSYNQPQHF. CDR3 nucleotides: TGTGCCAGCAGCTTCGGACAGTCCTACAATCAGCCCCAGCATTTT. Full variable domain (rest looked up from reference TRBV7-2 and TRBJ1-5): GAGVSQSPSNKVTEKGKDVELRCDPISGHTALYWYRQSLGQGLEFLIYFQGNSAPDKSGLPSDRFSAERTGGSVSTLTIQRTQQEDSAVYLCASSFGQSYNQPQHFGDGTRLSIL.

This chain uses TRBV7-2 with TRBJ1-5; a weak D match, TRBD1 (5 bases). Trimming removed 4 bases at V and 4 bases at J, with 14 bases between. Germline values: CDR1 SGHTA, CDR2 FQGNSA. The CDR3 spans 15 residues. The CDR3 sequence: CASSSETGVNQPQHF. Here the CDR3 DNA reads TGTGCCAGCAGCTCCGAAACAGGTGTTAATCAGCCCCAGCATTTT.

In DNA form, the CDR3 reads TGTGCCAGCAGTTCCTGGACACCTAACACTGAAGCTTTCTTT. Encoded protein: CASSSWTPNTEAFF. This chain joins TRBV6-5 and TRBJ1-1, with D tentatively TRBD1 (5 bases). Per the germline V gene, CDR1 is MNHEY and CDR2 is SVGAGI. V was cut by 4 bases and J by 2 bases, with 11 bases left in between. The CDR3 is made up of 14 amino acids.

This chain joins TRBV19 and TRBJ1-5; D not resolved. Trimming shortened V by 3 bases and J by 6 bases, and 9 bases separated the two germline ends. The germline gives CDR1 LNHDA, CDR2 SQIVND (reference sequence). The CDR3 loop spans 13 amino acids. The chain's CDR3 is CASSISGTQPQHF. DNA for the CDR3: TGTGCCAGTAGTATTTCAGGAACTCAGCCCCAGCATTTT. Full variable domain (rest looked up from reference TRBV19 and TRBJ1-5): DGGITQSPKYLFRKEGQNVTLSCEQNLNHDAMYWYRQDPGQGLRLIYYSQIVNDFQKGDIAEGYSVSREKKESFPLTVTSAQKNPTAFYLCASSISGTQPQHFGDGTRLSIL.

The chain links TRBV11-3 to TRBJ2-7; 7 nucleotides match TRBD2. The CDR3 has 14 residues. V trimming: 3 bases; J trimming: 1 base; junction bases outside the gene matches: 3. Germline CDR1 and CDR2: SGHNT and YENEEA. The CDR3 DNA is TGTGCCAGCAGCTTGAGTAGCGGGTCCTACGAGCAGTACTTC. Protein: CASSLSSGSYEQYF.

This chain joins TRBV7-9 and TRBJ2-5; 8 bases match TRBD2. Per germline, CDR1 SEHNR and CDR2 FQNEAQ (reference sequence). The V gene end was trimmed by 5 bases and the J gene end by 1 base; junction bases not matched to a gene: 15. This CDR3 region has 18 residues. CDR3 in DNA: TGTGCCAGCAGCCAGGAGAGATGGACGGGGGGGTTCCAAGAGACCCAGTACTTC. It is translated as CASSQERWTGGFQETQYF.

The chain carries TRBV7-9 and TRBJ1-4; D not certain. Germline CDR1 and CDR2: SEHNR and FQNEAQ (reference sequence). The CDR3 has 15 amino acids. The V and J ends lost 5 bases and 0 bases respectively, with 10 bases between them. The DNA of the CDR3 is TGTGCCAGCAGCGTTAGTACAGCAACTAATGAAAAACTGTTTTTT. Amino acids: CASSVSTATNEKLFF.

The gene calls are TRBV12-5 and TRBJ2-1, with TRBD2 identical over 9 bases. J was trimmed by 1 base and V by 3 bases; bases with no gene match: 7. The CDR3 covers 17 residues. CDR1 and CDR2 from the germline V gene are LGHNT and FRNRAP. CDR3 region: CASGLGASGDSYNEQFF. The CDR3 DNA reads as TGTGCTAGTGGTTTAGGGGCTAGCGGGGATTCCTACAATGAGCAGTTCTTC.

The CDR3 here is CASSFRGHYEQYF. The CDR3 DNA follows: TGTGCCAGCAGTTTCAGGGGGCACTACGAGCAGTACTTC. The rearrangement joins TRBV27 to TRBJ2-7, with TRBD1 identical over 8 bases. Germline V gene data show CDR1 as MNHEY and CDR2 as SMNVEV (reference sequence). The CDR3 consists of 13 residues. V lost 3 bases to trimming and J lost 3 bases; unmatched junction nucleotides: 1.

A note on this clone: Other DNA sequences within the sample encode an identical CDR3. The V gene is TRBV10-3, the J gene TRBJ2-3; 9 nucleotides line up with TRBD2. CDR1 is ENHRY, CDR2 SYGVKD, per germline. This CDR3 region has 14 residues. V shed 8 bases, J shed 2 bases, and the junction held 5 bases outside the gene matches. CDR3 protein: CAIQAGGSTDTQYF. The CDR3 nucleotides read TGTGCCATCCAAGCGGGGGGCTCCACAGATACGCAGTATTTT.